The 18 T cell receptor beta chains below all came from one sample that was sequenced in a study of blood T cell repertoires in COVID-19. Profiled with immunoSEQ multiplex PCR; TCRdb holds only in-frame clones, not every one. The sample holds almost 500,000 clones, around nine tenths seen once. Input material: PBMCs or T cells enriched from blood (not recorded which). The source of these receptors is a woman in her sixties or seventies who had recovered from COVID-19.

As DNA, the CDR3 is TGTGCCAGCAGCCGGCGACAGGAAGGTGTTAGTGAAAAACTGTTTTTT. This sequence encodes CASSRRQEGVSEKLFF. The V call is TRBV5-4, the J call TRBJ1-4, with a weak D call TRBD1 (6 bases). Per germline, CDR1 SGHNT and CDR2 YYREEE (reference sequence). CDR3 length: 16 amino acids. With 4 bases removed from V and 7 bases from J, the gap between germline ends came to 20 bases.

The chain is built from TRBV4-1 and TRBJ1-5; D is possibly TRBD1 (5 bases). The V gene lost 2 bases and the J gene lost 6 bases, with 14 bases spanning the gap. Germline loops: CDR1 MGHRA, CDR2 YSYEKL. This CDR3 spans 15 amino acids. The CDR3 DNA reads TGCGCCAGCAGCCAATTGAGGGGAGGGAGTCAGCCCCAGCATTTT. Residues: CASSQLRGGSQPQHF.

J is TRBJ2-1 and V is TRBV6-4; 8 nucleotides agree with TRBD1. CDR1 is MRHNA and CDR2 is SNTAGT in the germline V gene. V was pared by 9 bases and J by 7 bases, with 5 bases of the junction left unmatched. CDR3 length equals 12 residues. CDR3 sequence: CASGQGGNEQFF. CDR3 coding DNA: TGTGCCAGTGGACAGGGTGGAAATGAGCAGTTCTTC.

This chain connects TRBV6-1 to TRBJ1-5; perhaps TRBD1 as D (6 bases). The germline V gene has CDR1 MNHNS and CDR2 SASEGT. Trimming stripped 3 bases from V and 3 bases from J, with 9 bases between. This CDR3 contains 14 residues. The CDR3, as DNA: TGTGCCAGCAGTGATCGGGACATCAATCAGCCCCAGCATTTT. This encodes CASSDRDINQPQHF.

The rearrangement joins TRBV6-5 to TRBJ1-2, with D maybe TRBD1 (6 bases). The CDR3 covers 13 residues. The V and J ends lost 6 bases and 2 bases respectively, with 10 bases between them. Germline V gene sequence: CDR1 MNHEY, CDR2 SVGAGI. This CDR3 is CASRDTGNYGYTF. The CDR3 region has the DNA TGTGCCAGCAGGGACACAGGGAACTATGGCTACACCTTC.

The chain carries TRBV19 and TRBJ1-1; perhaps TRBD1 as D (5 bases). CDR1 and CDR2 (germline): LNHDA, SQIVND (reference sequence). V was trimmed by 1 base and J by 2 bases, leaving 17 bases between them. CDR3 length: 17 amino acids. The CDR3: CASSIVPGRRVNTEAFF. CDR3 in DNA: TGTGCCAGTAGTATAGTACCAGGGCGGAGGGTTAACACTGAAGCTTTCTTT.

This chain links TRBV5-1 with TRBJ2-7; 12 bases are a match to TRBD1. Per the germline V gene, CDR1 is SGHRS and CDR2 is YFSETQ. The length of the CDR3 is 15 residues. Losses at the gene ends were 0 bases for V and 6 bases for J; bases not matched to a gene: 4. CDR3 protein: CASSLGGTGGVEQYF. DNA for the CDR3: TGCGCCAGCAGCTTGGGAGGGACAGGGGGCGTCGAGCAGTACTTC.

The chain joins TRBV6-1 to TRBJ2-3, with D tentatively TRBD2 (6 bases). The CDR3 is 14 residues long. CDR1 and CDR2 from the germline V gene are MNHNS and SASEGT. V was cut by 1 base and J by 4 bases, with 9 bases left in between. The CDR3 protein is CASSEGLASDTQYF. DNA of the CDR3: TGTGCCAGCAGTGAAGGTCTAGCGTCAGATACGCAGTATTTT.

The rearrangement links TRBV29-1 to TRBJ2-1, with 11 bases that match TRBD1. Per the germline V gene, CDR1 is SQVTM and CDR2 is ANQGSEA. V was clipped by 4 bases and J by 7 bases; unmatched bases: 6. The CDR3 covers 14 residues. The DNA of the CDR3 is TGCAGCGTTGTCGGAGGGACAGGGGGAAATGAGCAGTTCTTC. Translated, it gives CSVVGGTGGNEQFF.

This clone was counted a single time. The rearrangement joins TRBV2 to TRBJ1-5, with D perhaps matching TRBD1 (6 bases). The CDR3 totals 14 residues. The V gene's germline CDR1 is SNHLY and CDR2 FYNNEI. V was pared by 3 bases and J by 5 bases, with 11 bases between. The CDR3 spells CASSELAGDQPQHF. The CDR3 DNA reads as TGTGCCAGCAGTGAGTTGGCAGGGGATCAGCCCCAGCATTTT.

This clone showed up just once. In nucleotides, the CDR3 is TGTGCCAGCAGTCAGAGGACCGGGACACCTGGGGAGCTGTTTTTT. Protein product: CASSQRTGTPGELFF. The rearrangement uses TRBV27 and TRBJ2-2; D perhaps matches TRBD1 (6 bases). Germline V gene lookup returns CDR1 MNHEY and CDR2 SMNVEV (reference sequence). The V end was cut by 5 bases, the J end by 8 bases, with 18 bases between. CDR3 length: 15 residues.

The chain links TRBV1 to TRBJ2-1; the DNA was not compared with TRBD2, the D call given in the table. TRBV1 has pseudogene status. The CDR3 is 16 residues long. CDR3 sequence (DNA): TGCACCAGCAGCCAAGAAGGACTAGCGGGGGACAATGAGCAGTTCTTC. Its translation is CTSSQEGLAGDNEQFF.

This clone has more than one count but fewer than ten. The rearrangement links TRBV5-1 to TRBJ1-1; D remains ambiguous. The CDR3 loop spans 13 amino acids. V was cut by 1 base and J by 3 bases, with 7 bases left in between. Germline V gene data show CDR1 as SGHRS and CDR2 as YFSETQ. The CDR3 DNA is TGCGCCAGCAGCTTGCAGGCGCACACTGAAGCTTTCTTT. Translating it yields CASSLQAHTEAFF.

CDR3 sequence (DNA): TGTGCCAGCTCCCTTTCGTGGGCAGGCCTAAATGAAAAACTGTTTTTT. This gives the protein CASSLSWAGLNEKLFF. The V gene is TRBV18, the J gene TRBJ1-4; no clear D gene. Trimming removed 6 bases from V and 5 bases from J, with 19 bases in between. The CDR3 length is 16 residues. Germline V CDR1 and CDR2: KGHSH, LQKENI.

The chain employs TRBV24-1 and TRBJ1-2, with a possible D match to TRBD1 (5 bases). The CDR3 sequence is 15 residues long. Germline loops: CDR1 KGHDR, CDR2 SFDVKD. The V gene lost 5 bases and the J gene lost 4 bases, with 16 bases spanning the gap. As DNA, the CDR3 is TGTGCCACCAGTGTCTTGACAGAGGTCGGCTATGGCTACACCTTC. Translated, it gives CATSVLTEVGYGYTF.

This chain connects TRBV5-1 to TRBJ2-7; possibly TRBD2 for D (5 bases). Between the trimmed V and J ends, which lost 4 bases and 4 bases, there was a span of 15 bases. Per germline, CDR1 SGHRS and CDR2 YFSETQ. This CDR3 has 14 residues. CDR3 sequence (DNA): TGCGCCAGCAGCCGCTCTGGAGGTTTTTACGAGCAGTACTTC. Protein sequence: CASSRSGGFYEQYF.

In regard to this clone: At the DNA level, this CDR3 is encoded by other sequences in the same sample as well. This chain connects TRBV29-1 to TRBJ1-2, with 7 bases lining up with TRBD1. Germline V gene data show CDR1 as SQVTM and CDR2 as ANQGSEA. The CDR3 spans 11 residues. The J segment lost 13 bases and the V segment lost 4 bases, leaving 9 bases of the junction unmatched. The CDR3 loop is CSVAWTGSSTF. Written as DNA, the CDR3 is TGCAGCGTTGCTTGGACAGGCTCCTCCACCTTC.

The chain employs TRBV11-3 and TRBJ2-6, with D uncertain. Per germline, CDR1 SGHNT and CDR2 YENEEA. This CDR3 region has 17 residues. The V gene lost 5 bases and the J gene lost 2 bases, with 16 bases spanning the gap. The DNA for the CDR3 is TGTGCCAGCAGCCCGATTTTACAGCCCCCTGGGGCCAACGTCCTGACTTTC. It codes for CASSPILQPPGANVLTF.